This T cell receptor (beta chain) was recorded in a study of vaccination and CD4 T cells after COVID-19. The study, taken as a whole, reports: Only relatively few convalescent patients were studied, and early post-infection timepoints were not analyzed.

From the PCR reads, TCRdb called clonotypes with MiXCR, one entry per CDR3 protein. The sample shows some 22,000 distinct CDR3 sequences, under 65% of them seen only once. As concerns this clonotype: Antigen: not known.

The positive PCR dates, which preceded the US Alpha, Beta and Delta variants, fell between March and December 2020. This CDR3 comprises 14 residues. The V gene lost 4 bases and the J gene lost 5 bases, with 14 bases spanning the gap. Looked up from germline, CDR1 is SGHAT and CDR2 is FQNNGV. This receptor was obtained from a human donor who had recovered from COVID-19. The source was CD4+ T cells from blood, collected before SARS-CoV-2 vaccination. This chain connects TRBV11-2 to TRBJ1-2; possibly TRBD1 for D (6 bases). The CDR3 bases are TGTGCCAGCAGCTCCAGGGGTTTCGGATATGGCTACACCTTC. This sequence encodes CASSSRGFGYGYTF. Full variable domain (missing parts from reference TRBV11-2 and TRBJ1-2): EAGVAQSPRYKIIEKRQSVAFWCNPISGHATLYWYQQILGQGPKLLIQFQNNGVVDDSQLPKDRFSAERLKGVDSTLKIQPAKLEDSAVYLCASSSRGFGYGYTFGSGTRLTVV.